Below are 8 T cell receptor beta chains sequenced from a single sample in a study of T cells after yellow fever vaccination (dated by TCRdb to about 2019). The treatment or condition label, read with the paper, signifies: live attenuated yellow fever vaccine strain. The method was 5' RACE. The instrument given in TCRdb is Illumina NovaSeq 6000. Starting from the raw public reads, TCRdb applied fastp trimming at Q25, assembled clones with MiXCR and retained in-frame beta chains. Each CDR3 protein gets just one entry, which takes the most common genes and DNA from the rows behind it. This sample is represented by 100,000 to 150,000 distinct CDR3 sequences; 8.9% of them were singletons. Clones ranked in the top ten supply under 40% of the sample. The input for sequencing was CD8+ T cells sorted from PBMCs, taken on the day of the yellow fever booster vaccination. Receptor source: a man aged 18 to 29 who received the YFV17D yellow fever vaccine.

The chain carries TRBV5-5 and TRBJ1-2; 10 bases fit TRBD1. Germline assignment: CDR1 SGHKS and CDR2 YYEKEE (reference sequence). This CDR3 contains 14 residues. Trimming removed 5 bases from V and 4 bases from J; junction bases left unmatched: 5. CDR3 sequence: CASRGQGTAYGYTF. CDR3 sequence (DNA): TGTGCCAGCAGGGGACAGGGGACTGCCTATGGCTACACCTTC.

This clonotype was found a few times. The chain joins TRBV12-3 or TRBV12-4 to TRBJ1-2; no clear D. Trimming pared 3 bases from V and 4 bases from J, leaving 18 bases between. CDR3 length: 16 residues. The CDR3 reads CASSFGPFKLLYGYTF. CDR3 bases: TGTGCCAGCAGTTTTGGGCCCTTCAAACTCCTCTATGGCTACACCTTC.

This clonotype appeared a few times. V is TRBV7-9 and J is TRBJ1-4; D unresolved. Germline V gives CDR1 SEHNR, CDR2 FQNEAQ (reference sequence). The V end was cut by 8 bases, the J end by 8 bases, with 15 bases between. CDR3 size: 13 residues. The CDR3 DNA reads TGTGCCAGCCTCGACCCAATGAGGGAAAAACTGTTTTTT. It yields the protein CASLDPMREKLFF.

This clonotype was detected many times. The genes are TRBV20-1 and TRBJ2-7; D may match TRBD1 or TRBD2 (6 bases each). The CDR3 length is 15 residues. Germline CDR1 is DFQATT and CDR2 is SNEGSKA (reference sequence). V was trimmed by 6 bases and J by 5 bases, leaving 23 bases between them. CDR3: CSAEGEDSRRDEQYF. The CDR3 coding sequence is TGCAGTGCCGAGGGTGAGGACAGCCGGAGGGACGAGCAGTACTTC.

The table lists this clonotype with many counts. The rearrangement links TRBV12-3 or TRBV12-4 to TRBJ1-2; TRBD1 agrees at 9 bases. The CDR3 covers 15 residues. J gave up 4 bases and V 5 bases, and 8 bases lay outside the gene matches. This CDR3 is CASSARDRAVYGYTF. The CDR3 nucleotides read TGTGCCAGCAGTGCCCGGGACAGGGCAGTCTATGGCTACACCTTC.

This clonotype was detected once. This sequence joins TRBV12-3 or TRBV12-4 and TRBJ2-3; tentative D call: TRBD2 (6 bases). Trimming stripped 1 base from V and 2 bases from J, with 10 bases between. The CDR3 consists of 15 residues. The CDR3 DNA is TGTGCCAGCAGTTTAGTTCCGGGGGACACAGATACGCAGTATTTT. Its translation: CASSLVPGDTDTQYF.

In nucleotides, the CDR3 is TGCAGCGCCGTACAGGGTTTTGGCCAAGAGACCCAGTACTTC. Its translation: CSAVQGFGQETQYF. The rearrangement uses TRBV29-1 and TRBJ2-5, with a tentative D call TRBD1 (6 bases). The CDR3 sequence is 14 residues long. V lost 7 bases to trimming and J lost 1 base, with 16 bases between them. Germline CDR1 and CDR2: SQVTM and ANQGSEA.

This clonotype turned up a few times. V is TRBV7-6 and J is TRBJ2-4, with no clear D. Germline V gene lookup returns CDR1 SGHVS and CDR2 FNYEAQ. Trimming removed 5 bases from V and 5 bases from J, with 13 bases in between. The CDR3 extends over 14 amino acids. The CDR3 loop is CASSPGGYQNIQYF. The DNA of the CDR3 is TGTGCCAGCAGCCCCGGTGGCTACCAAAACATTCAGTACTTC.